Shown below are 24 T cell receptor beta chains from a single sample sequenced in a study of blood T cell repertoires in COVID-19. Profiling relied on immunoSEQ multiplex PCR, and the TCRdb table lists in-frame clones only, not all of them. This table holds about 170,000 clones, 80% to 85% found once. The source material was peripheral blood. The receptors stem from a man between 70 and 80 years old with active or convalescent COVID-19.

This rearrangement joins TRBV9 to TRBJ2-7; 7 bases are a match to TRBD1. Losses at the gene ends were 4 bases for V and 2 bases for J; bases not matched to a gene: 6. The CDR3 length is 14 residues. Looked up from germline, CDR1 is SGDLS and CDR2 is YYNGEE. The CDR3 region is CASSFTGAPYEQYF. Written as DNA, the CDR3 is TGTGCCAGCAGCTTCACAGGGGCCCCCTACGAGCAGTACTTC.

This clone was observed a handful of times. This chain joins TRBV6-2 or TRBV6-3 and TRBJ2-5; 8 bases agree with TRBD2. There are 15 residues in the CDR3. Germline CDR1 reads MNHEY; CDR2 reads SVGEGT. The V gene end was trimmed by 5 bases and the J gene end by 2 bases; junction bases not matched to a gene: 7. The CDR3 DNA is TGTGCCAGCAGTCAAGGACTAGCCGATCAAGAGACCCAGTACTTC. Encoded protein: CASSQGLADQETQYF.

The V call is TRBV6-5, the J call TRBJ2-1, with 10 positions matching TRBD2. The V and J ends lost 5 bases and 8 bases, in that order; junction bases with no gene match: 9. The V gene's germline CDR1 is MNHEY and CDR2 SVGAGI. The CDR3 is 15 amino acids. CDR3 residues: CASSPGLAVRYEQFF. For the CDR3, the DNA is TGTGCCAGCAGTCCCGGACTAGCGGTCCGATATGAGCAGTTCTTC.

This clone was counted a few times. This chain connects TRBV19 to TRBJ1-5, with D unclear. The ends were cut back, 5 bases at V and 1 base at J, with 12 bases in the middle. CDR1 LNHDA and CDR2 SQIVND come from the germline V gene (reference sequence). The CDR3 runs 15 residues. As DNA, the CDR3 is TGTGCCAGTAGTTTCGCTGGGCAGAGCAATCAGCCCCAGCATTTT. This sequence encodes CASSFAGQSNQPQHF.

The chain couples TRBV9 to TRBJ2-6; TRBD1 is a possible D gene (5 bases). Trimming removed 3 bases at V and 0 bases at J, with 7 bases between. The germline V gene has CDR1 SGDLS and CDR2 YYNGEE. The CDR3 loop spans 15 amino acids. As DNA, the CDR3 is TGTGCCAGCAGCGCACAGGTCTCTGGGGCCAACGTCCTGACTTTC. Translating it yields CASSAQVSGANVLTF.

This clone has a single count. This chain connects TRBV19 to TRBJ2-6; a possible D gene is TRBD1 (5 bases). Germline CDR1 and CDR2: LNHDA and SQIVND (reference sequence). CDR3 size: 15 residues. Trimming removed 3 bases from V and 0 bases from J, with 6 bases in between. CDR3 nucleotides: TGTGCCAGTAGTATTAGGGGCTCTGGGGCCAACGTCCTGACTTTC. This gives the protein CASSIRGSGANVLTF.

The CDR3 region is CASTTQGNYGYTF. Here the CDR3 DNA reads TGTGCCAGCACCACACAGGGGAACTATGGCTACACCTTC. The genes are TRBV28 and TRBJ1-2, with TRBD1 matching over 7 bases. CDR1 is MDHEN and CDR2 is SYDVKM in the germline V gene. The CDR3 contains 13 residues. V shed 7 bases and J 2 bases; nucleotides not matched to a gene: 4.

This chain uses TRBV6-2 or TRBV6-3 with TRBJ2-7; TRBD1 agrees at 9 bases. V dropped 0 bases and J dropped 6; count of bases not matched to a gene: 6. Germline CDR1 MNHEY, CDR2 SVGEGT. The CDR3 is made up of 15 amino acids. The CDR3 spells CASSYSIADRGEQYF. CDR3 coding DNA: TGTGCCAGCAGTTACTCGATCGCGGACAGGGGCGAGCAGTACTTC.

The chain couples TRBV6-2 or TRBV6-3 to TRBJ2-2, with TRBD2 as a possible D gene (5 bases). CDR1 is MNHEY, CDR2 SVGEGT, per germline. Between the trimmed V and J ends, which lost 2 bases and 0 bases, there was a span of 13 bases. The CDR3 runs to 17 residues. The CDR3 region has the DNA TGTGCCAGCAGTTACCCCCTAGGGAGTGCGAACACCGGGGAGCTGTTTTTT. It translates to CASSYPLGSANTGELFF.

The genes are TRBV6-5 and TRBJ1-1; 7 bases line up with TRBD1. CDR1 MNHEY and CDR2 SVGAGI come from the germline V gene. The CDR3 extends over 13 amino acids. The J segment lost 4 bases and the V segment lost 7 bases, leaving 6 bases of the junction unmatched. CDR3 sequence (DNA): TGTGCCAGCACTCGGGACAGCGGCACTGAAGCTTTCTTT. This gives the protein CASTRDSGTEAFF.

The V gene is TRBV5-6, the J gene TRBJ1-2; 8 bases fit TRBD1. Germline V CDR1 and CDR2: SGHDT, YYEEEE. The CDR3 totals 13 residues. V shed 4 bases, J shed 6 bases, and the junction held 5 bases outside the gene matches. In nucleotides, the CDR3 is TGTGCCAGCAGCCTCGGACAGGGCGATGGCTACACCTTC. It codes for CASSLGQGDGYTF.

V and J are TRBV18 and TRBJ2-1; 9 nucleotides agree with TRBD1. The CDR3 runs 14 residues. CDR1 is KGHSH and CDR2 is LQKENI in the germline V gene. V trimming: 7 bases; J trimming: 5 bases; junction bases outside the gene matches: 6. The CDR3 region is CASYSGTGNNEQFF. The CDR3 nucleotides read TGTGCCAGCTATTCCGGGACAGGGAACAATGAGCAGTTCTTC.

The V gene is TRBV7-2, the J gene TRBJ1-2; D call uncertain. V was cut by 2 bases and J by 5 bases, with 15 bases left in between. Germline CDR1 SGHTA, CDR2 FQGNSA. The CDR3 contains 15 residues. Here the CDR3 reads CASSLTGSDKYGYTF. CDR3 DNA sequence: TGTGCCAGCAGCTTAACGGGGTCCGATAAGTATGGCTACACCTTC.

The CDR3 DNA is TGCGCCAGCAGCCAAGGACAGGGGTCCGGGGAGCTGTTTTTT. Translating gives CASSQGQGSGELFF. The chain combines TRBV4-3 with TRBJ2-2; 8 nucleotides line up with TRBD1. The germline V gene encodes CDR1 LGHNA and CDR2 YSLEER. V trimming: 1 base; J trimming: 6 bases; junction bases outside the gene matches: 1. The CDR3 length is 14 residues.

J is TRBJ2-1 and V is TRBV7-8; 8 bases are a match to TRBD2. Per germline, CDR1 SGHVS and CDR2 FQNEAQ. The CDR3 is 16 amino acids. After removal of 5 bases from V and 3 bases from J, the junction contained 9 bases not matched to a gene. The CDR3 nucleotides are TGTGCCAGCAGCCCCCGGGGGGGGGCAGTCTACAATGAGCAGTTCTTC. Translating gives CASSPRGGAVYNEQFF. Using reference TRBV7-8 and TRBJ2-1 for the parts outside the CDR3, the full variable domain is GAGVSQSPRYKVAKRGQDVALRCDPISGHVSLFWYQQALGQGPEFLTYFQNEAQLDKSGLPSDRFFAERPEGSVSTLKIQRTQQEDSAVYLCASSPRGGAVYNEQFFGPGTRLTVL.

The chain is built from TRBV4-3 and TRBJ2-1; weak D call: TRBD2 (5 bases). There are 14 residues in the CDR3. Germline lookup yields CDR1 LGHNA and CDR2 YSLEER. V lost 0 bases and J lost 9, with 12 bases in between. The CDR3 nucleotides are TGCGCCAGCAGCCAAGATCCGGGGATCAGTGAGCAGTTCTTC. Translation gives CASSQDPGISEQFF.

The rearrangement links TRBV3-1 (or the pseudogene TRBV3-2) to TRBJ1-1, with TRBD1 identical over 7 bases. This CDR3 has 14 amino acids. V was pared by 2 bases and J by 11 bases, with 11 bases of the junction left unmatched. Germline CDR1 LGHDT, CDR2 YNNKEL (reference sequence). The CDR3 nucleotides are TGTGCCAGCAGCCAACCCGGACCCGGGACAGAGGCTTTCTTT. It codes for CASSQPGPGTEAFF.

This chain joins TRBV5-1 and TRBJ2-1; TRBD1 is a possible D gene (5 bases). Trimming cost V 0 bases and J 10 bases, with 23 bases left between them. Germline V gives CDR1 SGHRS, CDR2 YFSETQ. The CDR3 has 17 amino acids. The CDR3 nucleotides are TGCGCCAGCAGCTTGGAGCTGTGGGGCCGGGTCGTTGCCGAGCAGTTCTTC. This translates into CASSLELWGRVVAEQFF.

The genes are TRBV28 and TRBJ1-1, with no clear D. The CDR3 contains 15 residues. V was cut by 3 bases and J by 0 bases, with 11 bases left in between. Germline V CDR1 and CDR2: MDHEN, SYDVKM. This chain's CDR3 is CASSFRGRLNTEAFF. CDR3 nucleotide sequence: TGTGCCAGCAGTTTCCGCGGCAGATTGAACACTGAAGCTTTCTTT.

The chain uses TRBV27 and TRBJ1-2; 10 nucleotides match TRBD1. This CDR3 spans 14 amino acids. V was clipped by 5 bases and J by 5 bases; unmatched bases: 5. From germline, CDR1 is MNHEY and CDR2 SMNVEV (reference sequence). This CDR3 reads CASSPDRGRYGYTF. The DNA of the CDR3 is TGTGCCAGCAGTCCCGACAGGGGGCGGTATGGCTACACCTTC.

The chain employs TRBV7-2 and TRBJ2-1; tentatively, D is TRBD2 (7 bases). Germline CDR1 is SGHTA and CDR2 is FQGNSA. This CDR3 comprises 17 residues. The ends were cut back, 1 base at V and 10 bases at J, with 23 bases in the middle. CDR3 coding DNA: TGTGCCAGCAGCTTAGGTTCGGGGGGCGAGGTGCGCCGGGAGCAGTTCTTC. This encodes CASSLGSGGEVRREQFF.

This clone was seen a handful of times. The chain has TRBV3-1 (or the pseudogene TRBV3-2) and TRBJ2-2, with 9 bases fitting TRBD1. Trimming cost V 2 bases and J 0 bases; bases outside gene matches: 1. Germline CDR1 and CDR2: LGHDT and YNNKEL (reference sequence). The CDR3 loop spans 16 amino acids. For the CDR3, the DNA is TGTGCCAGCAGCCAATGGGACAGGGCGAACACCGGGGAGCTGTTTTTT. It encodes CASSQWDRANTGELFF.

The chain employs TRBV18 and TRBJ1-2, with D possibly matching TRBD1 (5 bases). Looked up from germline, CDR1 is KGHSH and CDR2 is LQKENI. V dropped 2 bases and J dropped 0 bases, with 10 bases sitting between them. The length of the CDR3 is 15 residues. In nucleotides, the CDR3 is TGTGCCAGCTCACCAGGGGCGCAAGCTAACTATGGCTACACCTTC. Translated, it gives CASSPGAQANYGYTF.

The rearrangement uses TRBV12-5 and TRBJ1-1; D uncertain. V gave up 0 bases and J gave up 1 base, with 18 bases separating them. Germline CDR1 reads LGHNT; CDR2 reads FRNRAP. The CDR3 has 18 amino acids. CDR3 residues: CASGLVLGTRSGNTEAFF. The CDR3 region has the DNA TGTGCTAGTGGTTTGGTACTGGGCACCCGATCTGGGAACACTGAAGCTTTCTTT.